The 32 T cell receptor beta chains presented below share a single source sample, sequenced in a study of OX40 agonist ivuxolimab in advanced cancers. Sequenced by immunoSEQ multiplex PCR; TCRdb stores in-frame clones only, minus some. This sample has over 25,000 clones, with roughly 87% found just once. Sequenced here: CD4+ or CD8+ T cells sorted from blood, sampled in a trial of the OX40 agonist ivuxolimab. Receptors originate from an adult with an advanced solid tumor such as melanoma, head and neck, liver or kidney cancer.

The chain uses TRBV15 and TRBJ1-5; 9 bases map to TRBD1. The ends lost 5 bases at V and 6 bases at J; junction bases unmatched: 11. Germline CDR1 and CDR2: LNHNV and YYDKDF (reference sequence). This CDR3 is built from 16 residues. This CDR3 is CATSDLQGALFQPQHF. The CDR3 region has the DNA TGTGCCACCAGCGACTTACAGGGGGCCCTTTTTCAGCCCCAGCATTTT. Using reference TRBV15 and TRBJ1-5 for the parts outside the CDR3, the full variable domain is DAMVIQNPRYQVTQFGKPVTLSCSQTLNHNVMYWYQQKSSQAPKLLFHYYDKDFNNEADTPDNFQSRRPNTSFCFLDIRSPGLGDTAMYLCATSDLQGALFQPQHFGDGTRLSIL.

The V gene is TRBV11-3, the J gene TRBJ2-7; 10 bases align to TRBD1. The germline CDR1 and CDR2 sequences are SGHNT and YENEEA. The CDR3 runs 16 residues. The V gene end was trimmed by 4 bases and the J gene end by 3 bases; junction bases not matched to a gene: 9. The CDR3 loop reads CASSSLRDRGFYEQYF. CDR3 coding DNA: TGTGCCAGCAGCTCGCTCCGGGACAGGGGCTTCTACGAGCAGTACTTC.

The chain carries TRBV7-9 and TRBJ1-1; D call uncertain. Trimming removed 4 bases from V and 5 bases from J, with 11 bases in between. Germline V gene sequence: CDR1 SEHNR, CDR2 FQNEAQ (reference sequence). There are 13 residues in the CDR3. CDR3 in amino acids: CASSSGMRTEAFF. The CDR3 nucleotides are TGTGCCAGCAGCTCCGGTATGAGGACTGAAGCTTTCTTT.

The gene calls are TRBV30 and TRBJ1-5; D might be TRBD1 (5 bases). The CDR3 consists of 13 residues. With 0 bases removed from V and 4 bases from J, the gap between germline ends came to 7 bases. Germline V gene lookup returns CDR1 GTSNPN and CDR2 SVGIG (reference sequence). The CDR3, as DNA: TGTGCCTGGAGTGTGGAGGGGAATCAGCCCCAGCATTTT. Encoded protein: CAWSVEGNQPQHF.

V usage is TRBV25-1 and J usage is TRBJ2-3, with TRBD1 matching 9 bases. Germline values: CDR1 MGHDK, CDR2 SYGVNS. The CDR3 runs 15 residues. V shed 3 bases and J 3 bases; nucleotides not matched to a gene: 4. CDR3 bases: TGTGCCAGCAGTGACTGGACAGGGGTGACAGATACGCAGTATTTT. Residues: CASSDWTGVTDTQYF.

The CDR3 DNA reads TGTGCCAGCAGCGGGGGGAGCGAGCAGTACTTC. This codes for CASSGGSEQYF. This sequence joins TRBV5-4 and TRBJ2-7; the D gene is possibly TRBD2 (6 bases). The V and J ends lost 4 bases and 6 bases respectively, with 8 bases between them. CDR3 length: 11 residues. The germline V gene encodes CDR1 SGHNT and CDR2 YYREEE (reference sequence).

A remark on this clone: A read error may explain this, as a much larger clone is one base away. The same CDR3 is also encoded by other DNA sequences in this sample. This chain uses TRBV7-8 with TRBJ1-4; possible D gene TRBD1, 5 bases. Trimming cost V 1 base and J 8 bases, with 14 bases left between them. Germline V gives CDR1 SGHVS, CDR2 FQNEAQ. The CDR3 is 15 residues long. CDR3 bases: TGTGCCAGCAGCTTAGATCTGGGGGAAGGGGAAAAACTGTTTTTT. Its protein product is CASSLDLGEGEKLFF.

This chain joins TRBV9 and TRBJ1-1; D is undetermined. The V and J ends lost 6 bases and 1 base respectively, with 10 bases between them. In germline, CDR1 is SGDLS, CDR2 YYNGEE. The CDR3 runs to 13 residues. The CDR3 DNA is TGTGCCAGCAAGACTCACCCGAACACTGAAGCTTTCTTT. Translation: CASKTHPNTEAFF.

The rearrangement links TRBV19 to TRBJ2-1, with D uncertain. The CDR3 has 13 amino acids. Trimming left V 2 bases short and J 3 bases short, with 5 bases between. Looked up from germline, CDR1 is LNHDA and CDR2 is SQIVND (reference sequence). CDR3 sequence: CASSIRIYNEQFF. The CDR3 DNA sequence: TGTGCCAGTAGTATAAGGATCTACAATGAGCAGTTCTTC.

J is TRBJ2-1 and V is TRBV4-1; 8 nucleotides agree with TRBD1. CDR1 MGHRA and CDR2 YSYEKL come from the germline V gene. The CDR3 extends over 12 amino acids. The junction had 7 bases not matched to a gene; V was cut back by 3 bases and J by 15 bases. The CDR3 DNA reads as TGCGCCAGCAGCCACATGGACAGGGAGGTGTTCTTC. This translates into CASSHMDREVFF.

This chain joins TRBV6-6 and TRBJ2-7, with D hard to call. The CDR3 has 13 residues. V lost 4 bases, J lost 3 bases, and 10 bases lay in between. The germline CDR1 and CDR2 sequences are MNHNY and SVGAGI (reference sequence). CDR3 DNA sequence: TGTGCCAGCAGTTTTGGCTCCAGCTACGAGCAGTACTTC. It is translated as CASSFGSSYEQYF.

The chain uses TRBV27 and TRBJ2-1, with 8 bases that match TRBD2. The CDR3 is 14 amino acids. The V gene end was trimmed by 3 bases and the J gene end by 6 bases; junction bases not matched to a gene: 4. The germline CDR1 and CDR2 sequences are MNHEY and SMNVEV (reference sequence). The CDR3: CASSFGLAPNEQFF. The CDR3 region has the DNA TGTGCCAGCAGTTTTGGACTAGCCCCCAATGAGCAGTTCTTC.

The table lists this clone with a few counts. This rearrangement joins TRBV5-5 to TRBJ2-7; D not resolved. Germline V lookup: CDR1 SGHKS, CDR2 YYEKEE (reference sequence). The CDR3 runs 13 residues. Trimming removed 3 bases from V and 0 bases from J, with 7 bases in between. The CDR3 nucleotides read TGTGCCAGCAGCTGGGGTCCCTCCTACGAGCAGTACTTC. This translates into CASSWGPSYEQYF.

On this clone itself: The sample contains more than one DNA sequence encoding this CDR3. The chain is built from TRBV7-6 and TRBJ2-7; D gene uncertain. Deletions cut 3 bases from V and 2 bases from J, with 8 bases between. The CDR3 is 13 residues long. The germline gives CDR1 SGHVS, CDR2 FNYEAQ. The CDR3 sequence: CASSFAGAYEQYF. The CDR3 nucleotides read TGTGCCAGCAGCTTTGCCGGCGCCTACGAGCAGTACTTC.

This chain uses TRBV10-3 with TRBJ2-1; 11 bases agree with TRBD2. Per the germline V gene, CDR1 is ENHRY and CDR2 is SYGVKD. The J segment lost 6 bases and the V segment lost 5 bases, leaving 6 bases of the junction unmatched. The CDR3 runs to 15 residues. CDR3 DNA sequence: TGTGCCATCAGTTTAGCGGGGGGGCTTGTCAATGAGCAGTTCTTC. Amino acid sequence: CAISLAGGLVNEQFF.

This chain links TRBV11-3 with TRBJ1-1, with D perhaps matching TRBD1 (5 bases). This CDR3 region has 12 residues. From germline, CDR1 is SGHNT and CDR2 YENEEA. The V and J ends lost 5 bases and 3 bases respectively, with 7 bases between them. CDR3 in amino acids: CASSTGDTEAFF. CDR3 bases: TGTGCCAGCAGCACGGGGGACACTGAAGCTTTCTTT. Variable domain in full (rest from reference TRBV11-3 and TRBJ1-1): EAGVVQSPRYKIIEKKQPVAFWCNPISGHNTLYWYLQNLGQGPELLIRYENEEAVDDSQLPKDRFSAERLKGVDSTLKIQPAELGDSAVYLCASSTGDTEAFFGQGTRLTVV.

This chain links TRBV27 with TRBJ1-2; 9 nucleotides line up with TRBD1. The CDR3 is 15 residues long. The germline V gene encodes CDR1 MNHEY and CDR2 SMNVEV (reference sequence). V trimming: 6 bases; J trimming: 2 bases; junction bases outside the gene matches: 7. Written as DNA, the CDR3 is TGTGCCAGCAGACCCCGGGACAGGGTAAACTATGGCTACACCTTC. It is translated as CASRPRDRVNYGYTF.

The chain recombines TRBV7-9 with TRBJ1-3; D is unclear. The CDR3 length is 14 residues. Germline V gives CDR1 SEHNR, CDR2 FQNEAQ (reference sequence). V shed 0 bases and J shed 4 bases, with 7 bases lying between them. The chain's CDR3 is CASSLATQGNTIYF. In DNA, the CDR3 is TGTGCCAGCAGCTTAGCTACTCAAGGAAACACCATATATTTT.

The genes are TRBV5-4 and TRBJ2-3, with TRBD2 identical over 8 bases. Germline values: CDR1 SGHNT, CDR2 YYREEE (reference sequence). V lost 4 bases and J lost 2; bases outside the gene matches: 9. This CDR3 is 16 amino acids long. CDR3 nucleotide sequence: TGTGCCAGCAGCATCCTGGGAGCGGGGGACACAGATACGCAGTATTTT. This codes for CASSILGAGDTDTQYF. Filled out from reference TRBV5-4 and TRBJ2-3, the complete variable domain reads ETGVTQSPTHLIKTRGQQVTLRCSSQSGHNTVSWYQQALGQGPQFIFQYYREEENGRGNFPPRFSGLQFPNYSSELNVNALELDDSALYLCASSILGAGDTDTQYFGPGTRLTVL.

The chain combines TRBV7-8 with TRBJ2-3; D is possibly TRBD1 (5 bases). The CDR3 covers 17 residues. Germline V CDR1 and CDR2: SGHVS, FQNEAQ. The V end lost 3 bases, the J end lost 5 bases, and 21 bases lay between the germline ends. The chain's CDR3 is CASSFVWGVKGEDTQYF. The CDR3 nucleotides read TGTGCCAGCAGCTTTGTTTGGGGTGTAAAAGGGGAAGATACGCAGTATTTT.

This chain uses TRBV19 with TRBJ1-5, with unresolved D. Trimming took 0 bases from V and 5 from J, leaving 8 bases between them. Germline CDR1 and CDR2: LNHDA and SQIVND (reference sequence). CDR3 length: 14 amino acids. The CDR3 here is CASSIEQLHQPQHF. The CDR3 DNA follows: TGTGCCAGTAGTATAGAACAGCTTCATCAGCCCCAGCATTTT.

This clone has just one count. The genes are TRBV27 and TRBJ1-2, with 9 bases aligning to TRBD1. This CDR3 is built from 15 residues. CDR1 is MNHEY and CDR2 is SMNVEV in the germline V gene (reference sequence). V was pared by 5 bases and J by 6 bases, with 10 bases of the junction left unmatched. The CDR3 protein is CASSGYRDRVHGYTF. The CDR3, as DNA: TGTGCCAGCAGTGGTTACCGGGACAGGGTTCATGGCTACACCTTC.

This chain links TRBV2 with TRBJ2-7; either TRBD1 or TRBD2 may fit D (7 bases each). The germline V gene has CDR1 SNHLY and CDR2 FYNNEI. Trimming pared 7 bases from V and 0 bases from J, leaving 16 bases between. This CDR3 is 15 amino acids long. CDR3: CASTPGGDSSYEQYF. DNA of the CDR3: TGTGCCAGCACTCCTGGGGGGGACAGCTCCTACGAGCAGTACTTC.

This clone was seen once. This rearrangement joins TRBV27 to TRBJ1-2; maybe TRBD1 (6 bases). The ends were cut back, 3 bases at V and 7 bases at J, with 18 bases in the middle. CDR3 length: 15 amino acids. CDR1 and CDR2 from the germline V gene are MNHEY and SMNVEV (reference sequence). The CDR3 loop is CASSFSSGALVGYTF. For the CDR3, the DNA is TGTGCCAGCAGTTTTTCTTCAGGGGCGTTGGTTGGCTACACCTTC.

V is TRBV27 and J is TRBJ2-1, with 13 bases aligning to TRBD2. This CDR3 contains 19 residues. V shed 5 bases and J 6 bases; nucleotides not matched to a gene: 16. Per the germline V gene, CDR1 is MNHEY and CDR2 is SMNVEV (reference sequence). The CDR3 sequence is CASSPRDGRTSGGSNEQFF. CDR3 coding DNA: TGTGCCAGCAGTCCCCGGGACGGACGGACTAGCGGGGGTTCCAATGAGCAGTTCTTC.

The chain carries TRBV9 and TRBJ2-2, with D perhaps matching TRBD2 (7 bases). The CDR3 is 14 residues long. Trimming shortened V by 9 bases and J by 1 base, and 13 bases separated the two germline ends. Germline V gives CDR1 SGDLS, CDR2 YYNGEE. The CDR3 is CATTGGRNTGELFF. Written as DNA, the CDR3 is TGTGCCACGACCGGGGGGCGGAACACCGGGGAGCTGTTTTTT.

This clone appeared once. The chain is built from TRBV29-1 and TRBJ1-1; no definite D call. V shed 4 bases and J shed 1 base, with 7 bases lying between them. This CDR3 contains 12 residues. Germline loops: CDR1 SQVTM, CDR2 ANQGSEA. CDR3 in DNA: TGCAGCGTTGTTACAGAGAACACTGAAGCTTTCTTT. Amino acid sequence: CSVVTENTEAFF.

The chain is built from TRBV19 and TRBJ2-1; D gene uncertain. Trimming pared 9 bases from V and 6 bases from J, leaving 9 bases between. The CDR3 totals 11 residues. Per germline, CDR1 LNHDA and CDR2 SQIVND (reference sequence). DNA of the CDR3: TGTGCCAGCGGCCTAGGCAATGAGCAGTTCTTC. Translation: CASGLGNEQFF.

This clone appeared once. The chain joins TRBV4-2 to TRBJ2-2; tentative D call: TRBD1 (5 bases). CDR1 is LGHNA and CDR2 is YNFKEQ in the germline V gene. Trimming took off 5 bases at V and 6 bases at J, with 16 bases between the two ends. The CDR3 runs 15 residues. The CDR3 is CASSKDTRVAGELFF. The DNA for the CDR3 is TGTGCCAGCAGCAAGGACACCAGGGTTGCCGGGGAGCTGTTTTTT.

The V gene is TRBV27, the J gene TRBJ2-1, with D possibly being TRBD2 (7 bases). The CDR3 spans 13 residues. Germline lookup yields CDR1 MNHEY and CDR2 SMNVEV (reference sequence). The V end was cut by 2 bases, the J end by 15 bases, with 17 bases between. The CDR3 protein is CASSLVFGRGGFF. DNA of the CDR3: TGTGCCAGCAGTTTAGTATTCGGAAGGGGGGGGTTCTTC.

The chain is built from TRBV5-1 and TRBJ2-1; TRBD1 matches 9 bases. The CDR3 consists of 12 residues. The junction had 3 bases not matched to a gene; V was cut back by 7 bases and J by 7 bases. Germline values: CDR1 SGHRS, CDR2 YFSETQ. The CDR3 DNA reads TGCGCCAGCCAGGACAGGGGAAATGAGCAGTTCTTC. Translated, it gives CASQDRGNEQFF.

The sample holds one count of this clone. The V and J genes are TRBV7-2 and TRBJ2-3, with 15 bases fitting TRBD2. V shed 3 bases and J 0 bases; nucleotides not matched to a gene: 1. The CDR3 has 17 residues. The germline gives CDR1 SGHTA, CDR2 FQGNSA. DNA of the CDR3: TGTGCCAGCAGCTTCGGGACTAGCGGGGGGAGCACAGATACGCAGTATTTT. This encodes CASSFGTSGGSTDTQYF.